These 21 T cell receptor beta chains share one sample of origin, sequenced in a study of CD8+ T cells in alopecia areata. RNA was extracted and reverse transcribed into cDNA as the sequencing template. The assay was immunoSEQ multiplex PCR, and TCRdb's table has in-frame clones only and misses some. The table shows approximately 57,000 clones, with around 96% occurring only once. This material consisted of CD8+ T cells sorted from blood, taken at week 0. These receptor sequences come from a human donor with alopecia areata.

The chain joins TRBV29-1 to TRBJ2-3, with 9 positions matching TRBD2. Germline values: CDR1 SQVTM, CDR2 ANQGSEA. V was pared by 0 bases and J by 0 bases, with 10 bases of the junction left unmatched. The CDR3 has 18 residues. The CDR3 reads CSVEDGSGGPFSTDTQYF. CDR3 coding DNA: TGCAGCGTTGAAGACGGTAGCGGGGGCCCCTTTAGCACAGATACGCAGTATTTT.

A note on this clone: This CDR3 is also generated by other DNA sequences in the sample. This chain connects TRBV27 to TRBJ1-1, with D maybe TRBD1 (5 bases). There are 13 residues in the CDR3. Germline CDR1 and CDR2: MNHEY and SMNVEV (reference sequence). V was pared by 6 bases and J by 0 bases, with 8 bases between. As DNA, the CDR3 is TGTGCCAGCAGCCTGACAGTGAACACTGAAGCTTTCTTT. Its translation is CASSLTVNTEAFF.

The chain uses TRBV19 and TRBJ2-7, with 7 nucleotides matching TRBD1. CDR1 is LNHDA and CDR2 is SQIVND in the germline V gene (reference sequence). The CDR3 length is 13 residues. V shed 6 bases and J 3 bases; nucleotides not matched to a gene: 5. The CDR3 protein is CASSAGTDYEQYF. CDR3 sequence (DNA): TGTGCCAGTAGCGCCGGGACAGACTACGAGCAGTACTTC.

The CDR3 here is CASSDGGRNSGANVLTF. The CDR3 region has the DNA TGCGCCAGCAGCGATGGGGGACGGAACTCTGGGGCCAACGTCCTGACTTTC. The rearrangement joins TRBV5-1 to TRBJ2-6; the D call may be TRBD1 or TRBD2 (5 bases each). CDR1 and CDR2 (germline): SGHRS, YFSETQ. The V end lost 4 bases, the J end lost 0 bases, and 14 bases lay between the germline ends. CDR3 size: 17 residues.

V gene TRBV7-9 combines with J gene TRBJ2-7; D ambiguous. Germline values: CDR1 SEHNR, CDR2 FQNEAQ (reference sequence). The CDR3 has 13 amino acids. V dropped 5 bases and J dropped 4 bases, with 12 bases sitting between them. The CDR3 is CASSTSELYEQYF. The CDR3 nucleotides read TGTGCCAGCAGCACCTCAGAACTGTACGAGCAGTACTTC.

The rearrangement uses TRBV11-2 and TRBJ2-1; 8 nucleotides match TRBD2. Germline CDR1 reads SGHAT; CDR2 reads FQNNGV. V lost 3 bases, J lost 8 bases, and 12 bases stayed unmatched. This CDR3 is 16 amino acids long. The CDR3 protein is CASSLVTSGGSHEQFF. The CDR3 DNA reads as TGTGCCAGCAGCTTGGTCACTAGCGGAGGGTCCCATGAGCAGTTCTTC. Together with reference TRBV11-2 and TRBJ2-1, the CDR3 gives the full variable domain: EAGVAQSPRYKIIEKRQSVAFWCNPISGHATLYWYQQILGQGPKLLIQFQNNGVVDDSQLPKDRFSAERLKGVDSTLKIQPAKLEDSAVYLCASSLVTSGGSHEQFFGPGTRLTVL.

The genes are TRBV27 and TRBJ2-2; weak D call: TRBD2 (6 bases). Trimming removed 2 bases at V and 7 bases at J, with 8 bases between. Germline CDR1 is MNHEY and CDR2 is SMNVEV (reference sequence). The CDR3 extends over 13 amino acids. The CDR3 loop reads CASSLSSGGELFF. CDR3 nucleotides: TGTGCCAGCAGTTTAAGTAGCGGCGGGGAGCTGTTTTTT.

For the CDR3, the DNA is TGCAGCGTTGAAGATGCCCGATCCGGTGGTCCTGAAGCTTTCTTT. Its translation: CSVEDARSGGPEAFF. V and J are TRBV29-1 and TRBJ1-1, with D uncertain. CDR1 is SQVTM and CDR2 is ANQGSEA in the germline V gene. The CDR3 sequence is 15 residues long. Between the trimmed V and J ends, which lost 0 bases and 6 bases, there was a span of 17 bases.

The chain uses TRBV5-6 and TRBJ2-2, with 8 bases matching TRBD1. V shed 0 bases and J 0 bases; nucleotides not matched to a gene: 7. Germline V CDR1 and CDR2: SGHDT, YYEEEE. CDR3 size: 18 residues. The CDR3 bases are TGTGCCAGCAGCTTGGGTCCGGGACAGGCATCGAACACCGGGGAGCTGTTTTTT. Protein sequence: CASSLGPGQASNTGELFF.

CDR3 bases: TGTGCCAGCAGCTATGAGGGACTAGCGGGGTCAGATACGCAGTATTTT. Protein sequence: CASSYEGLAGSDTQYF. The rearrangement links TRBV11-2 to TRBJ2-3; 13 nucleotides match TRBD2. Germline V gene sequence: CDR1 SGHAT, CDR2 FQNNGV. Germline trimming cut 4 bases from V and 4 bases from J; bases unmatched to any gene: 5. The CDR3 has 16 amino acids.

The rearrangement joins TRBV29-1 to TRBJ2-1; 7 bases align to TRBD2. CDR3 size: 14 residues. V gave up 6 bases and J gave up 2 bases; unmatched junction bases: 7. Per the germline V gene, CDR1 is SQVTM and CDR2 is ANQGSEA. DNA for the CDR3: TGCAGCGTGGGGCCTAGCGGAACCTACAATGAGCAGTTCTTC. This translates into CSVGPSGTYNEQFF.

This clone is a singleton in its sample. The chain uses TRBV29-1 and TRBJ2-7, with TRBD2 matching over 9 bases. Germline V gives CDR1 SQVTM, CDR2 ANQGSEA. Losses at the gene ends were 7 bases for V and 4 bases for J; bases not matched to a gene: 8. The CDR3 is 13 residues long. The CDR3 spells CSAIAGEQYEQYF. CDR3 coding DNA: TGCAGCGCCATAGCGGGGGAGCAATACGAGCAGTACTTC.

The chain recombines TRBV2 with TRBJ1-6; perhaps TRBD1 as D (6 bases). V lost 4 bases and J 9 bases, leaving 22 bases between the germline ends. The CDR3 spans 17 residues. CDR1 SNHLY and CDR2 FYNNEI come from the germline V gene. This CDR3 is CASSVSTHRVQSSPLHF. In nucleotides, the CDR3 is TGTGCCAGCAGTGTGAGCACACACAGGGTTCAAAGTTCACCCCTCCACTTT.

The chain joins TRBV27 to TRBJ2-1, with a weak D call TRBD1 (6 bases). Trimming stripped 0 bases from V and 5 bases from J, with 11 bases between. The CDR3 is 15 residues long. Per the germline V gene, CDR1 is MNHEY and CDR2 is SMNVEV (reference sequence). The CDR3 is CASSLSSPGDNEQFF. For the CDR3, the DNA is TGTGCCAGCAGTTTATCGTCCCCAGGGGACAATGAGCAGTTCTTC.

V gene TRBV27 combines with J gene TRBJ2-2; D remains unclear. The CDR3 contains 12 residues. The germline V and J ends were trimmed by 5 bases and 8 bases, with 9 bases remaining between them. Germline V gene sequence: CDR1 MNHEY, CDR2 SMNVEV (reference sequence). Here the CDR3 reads CASSPLGGELFF. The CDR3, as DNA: TGTGCCAGCAGTCCCCTAGGGGGGGAGCTGTTTTTT.

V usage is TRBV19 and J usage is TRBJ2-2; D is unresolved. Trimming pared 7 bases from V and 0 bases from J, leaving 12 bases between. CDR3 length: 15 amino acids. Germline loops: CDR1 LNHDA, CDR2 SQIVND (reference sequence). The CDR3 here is CASIGKGANTGELFF. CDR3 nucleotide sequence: TGTGCCAGTATTGGAAAGGGCGCGAACACCGGGGAGCTGTTTTTT.

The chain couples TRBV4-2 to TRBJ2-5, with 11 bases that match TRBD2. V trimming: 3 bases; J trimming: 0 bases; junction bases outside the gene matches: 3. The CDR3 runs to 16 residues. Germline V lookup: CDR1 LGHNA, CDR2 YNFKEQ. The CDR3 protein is CASSQGGLADQETQYF. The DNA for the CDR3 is TGTGCCAGCAGCCAGGGGGGACTAGCGGACCAAGAGACCCAGTACTTC.

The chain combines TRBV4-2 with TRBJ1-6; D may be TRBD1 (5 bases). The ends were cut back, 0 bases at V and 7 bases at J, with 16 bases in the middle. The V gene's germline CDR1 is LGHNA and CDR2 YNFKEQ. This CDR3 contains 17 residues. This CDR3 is CASSQDSRGHGNSPLHF. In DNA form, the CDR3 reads TGTGCCAGCAGCCAAGATAGTCGAGGACACGGGAATTCACCCCTCCACTTT.

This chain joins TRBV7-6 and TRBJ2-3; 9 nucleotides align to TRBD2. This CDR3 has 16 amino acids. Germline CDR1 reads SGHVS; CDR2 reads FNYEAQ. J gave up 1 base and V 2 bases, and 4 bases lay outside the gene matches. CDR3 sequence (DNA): TGTGCCAGCAGCTTAATAGCGGGGGATGGCACAGATACGCAGTATTTT. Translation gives CASSLIAGDGTDTQYF. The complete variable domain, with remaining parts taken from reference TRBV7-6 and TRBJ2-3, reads GAGVSQSPRYKVTKRGQDVALRCDPISGHVSLYWYRQALGQGPEFLTYFNYEAQQDKSGLPNDRFSAERPEGSISTLTIQRTEQRDSAMYRCASSLIAGDGTDTQYFGPGTRLTVL.

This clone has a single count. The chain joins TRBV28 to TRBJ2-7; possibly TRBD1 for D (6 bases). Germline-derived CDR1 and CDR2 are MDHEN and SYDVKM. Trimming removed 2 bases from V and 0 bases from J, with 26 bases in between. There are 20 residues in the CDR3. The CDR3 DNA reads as TGTGCCAGCAGTTTAGGGTTGGGCAGGGGTGCTTCCTTTCGCTCCTACGAGCAGTACTTC. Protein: CASSLGLGRGASFRSYEQYF.

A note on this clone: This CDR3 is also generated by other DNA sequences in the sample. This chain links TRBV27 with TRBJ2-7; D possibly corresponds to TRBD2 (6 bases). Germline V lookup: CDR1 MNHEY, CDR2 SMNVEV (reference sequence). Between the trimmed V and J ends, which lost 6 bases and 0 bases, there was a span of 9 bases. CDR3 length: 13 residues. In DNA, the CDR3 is TGTGCCAGCAGCCTGACTAGCTCCTACGAGCAGTACTTC. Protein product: CASSLTSSYEQYF.